This T cell receptor (beta chain) was recorded in a study of technical replicates of blood from several donors. Clones were sequenced by immunoSEQ multiplex PCR, and TCRdb holds only the in-frame ones, with some missing. The sample holds over 70,000 clones; 90% to 95% are singletons and the top ten take approximately 4.4%. This CDR3 is built from 15 residues. V lost 4 bases to trimming and J lost 3 bases; unmatched junction nucleotides: 7. In germline, CDR1 is SGHNT, CDR2 YYREEE (reference sequence). What was sequenced was PBMCs. The chain is built from TRBV5-4 and TRBJ2-7, with 10 nucleotides matching TRBD2. The source is a human donor in good health. Some clones in this sample may be carry-over from other donors' samples. CDR3 in DNA: TGTGCCAGCAGCCCAGCGGGGGGGACGCTCTACGAGCAGTACTTC. As protein: CASSPAGGTLYEQYF.